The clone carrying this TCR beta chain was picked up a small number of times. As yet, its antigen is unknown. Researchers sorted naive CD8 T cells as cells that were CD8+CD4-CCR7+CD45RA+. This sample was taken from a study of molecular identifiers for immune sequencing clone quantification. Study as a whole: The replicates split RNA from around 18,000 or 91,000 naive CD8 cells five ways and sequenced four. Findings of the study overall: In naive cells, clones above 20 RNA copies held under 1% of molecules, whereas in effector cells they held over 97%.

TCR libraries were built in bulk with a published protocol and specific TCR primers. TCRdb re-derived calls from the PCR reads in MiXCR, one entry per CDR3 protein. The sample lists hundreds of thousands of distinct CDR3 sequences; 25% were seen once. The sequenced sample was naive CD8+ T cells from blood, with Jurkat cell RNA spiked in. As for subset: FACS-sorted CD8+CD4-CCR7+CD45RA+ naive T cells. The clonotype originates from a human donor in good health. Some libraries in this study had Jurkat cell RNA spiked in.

For the CDR3, the DNA is TGTGCCAGCAGCCCTCCGGGACAGCCCTACAATGAGCAGTTCTTC. It translates to CASSPPGQPYNEQFF. The rearrangement uses TRBV7-9 and TRBJ2-1; 7 positions match TRBD1. V dropped 5 bases and J dropped 2; count of bases not matched to a gene: 6. CDR1 is SEHNR, CDR2 FQNEAQ, per germline (reference sequence). The CDR3 contains 15 residues.